This is a list of T cell receptor beta chains from one sample in a study of glioma-infiltrating T cells. TCRdb analysed the multiplex PCR reads with MiXCR anew, one entry per CDR3 protein. The sample includes 160,000 or so distinct CDR3 sequences, over 40% seen only once; the top ten take under 6.5%. Sequencing input: glioma tissue, nonneoplastic brain tissue, or PBMCs (not recorded which). These receptors originate from a human donor with low-grade glioma or glioblastoma, undergoing nonglioma brain surgery, or in good health (not recorded which). Both conserved end residues are trimmed from each CDR3.

>TRBJ2-3|TRBV3-1
ASSQDIDGRERDTQY
>TRBJ1-1|TRBV10-3
AISQSSRYENTEAF
>TRBJ1-4|TRBV28
ASSKTGSLSEKLF
>TRBJ1-1|TRBV4-1
ASSQDLLGGAEAF
>TRBJ2-7|TRBV7-2
ASSFLPGTSGNEQY
>TRBJ1-4|TRBV27
ASRPTDREKLF
>TRBJ1-4|TRBV27
ASSLSAGLDDNEKLF
>TRBJ1-5|TRBV2
ASSVGDNQPQH
>TRBJ1-5|TRBV6-1
ASSEPYGNQPQH
>TRBJ2-2|TRBV2
ASSEGHLNTGELF
>TRBJ2-1|TRBV6-1
ASSHGTAYNEQF
>TRBJ1-2|TRBV11-2
ASSFGEGGYT
>TRBJ2-7|TRBV6-1
ASTQSGYPYEQY
>TRBJ2-1|TRBV7-2
ASTTQRIYNEQF
>TRBJ2-5|TRBV29-1
SARLASEETQY
>TRBJ1-3|TRBV19
ASGIHTIY
>TRBJ1-1|TRBV20-1
SATVLRGGTEAF
>TRBJ2-7|TRBV20-1
SARPLPGPSYEQY
>TRBJ2-3|TRBV5-1
ASTRDSRDTQY
>TRBJ1-5|TRBV6-8
ASIGTGTFLCNQPQH
>TRBJ1-1|TRBV28
ASSLWAGGATGAF
>TRBJ2-3|TRBV28
ASRGDTQY
>TRBJ1-5|TRBV3-1
ASSQDVGDQPQH
>TRBJ2-7|TRBV28
ASQETYEQY
>TRBJ1-2|TRBV28
ASSAGSGSGGYT
>TRBJ2-3|TRBV20-1
SAIARIGTDTQY
>TRBJ2-1|TRBV6-5
ASFPVTTSYNEQF
>TRBJ1-1|TRBV12-3/TRBV12-4
ASRSRTGRSNTEAF
>TRBJ2-6|TRBV2
ASGSHSGANVLT
>TRBJ1-5|TRBV28
ASSGSYSNQPQH
>TRBJ2-6|TRBV11-2
ASSLGAVFSGAKVLT
>TRBJ2-1|TRBV14
ASSRLGTSGYNEQF
>TRBJ2-7|TRBV7-9
ASSFDRDEQY
>TRBJ2-5|TRBV28
ASSKADQETQY
>TRBJ2-3|TRBV2
ASSSPPTTFTDTQY
>TRBJ2-7|TRBV28
ASGTVPVEVYEQY
>TRBJ2-5|TRBV3-1
ASSDPGTDQETQY
>TRBJ1-1|TRBV2
ASQDGRNTEAF
>TRBJ2-4|TRBV7-2
ASSFAGADIQY
>TRBJ1-5|TRBV2
ASSEGIIQPQH
>TRBJ2-2|TRBV24-1
ATRDPSRTTNSGELF
>TRBJ2-5|TRBV29-1
SVNREGETQY
>TRBJ2-1|TRBV5-1
ASGDRAYNEQF
>TRBJ1-1|TRBV7-9
ASSLARWGNTEAF
>TRBJ1-4|TRBV14
ANSFPTGEKLF
>TRBJ2-6|TRBV2
ARLSLSGANVLT
>TRBJ2-1|TRBV20-1
SARTSGGNEQF
>TRBJ2-1|TRBV29-1
SAAGASASVGDEQF
>TRBJ1-5|TRBV27
ASSLGENQPQH
>TRBJ1-1|TRBV19
ASSDRASMNTEAF
>TRBJ2-7|TRBV20-1
SARGPLRDEQY
>TRBJ2-1|TRBV2
AIVGHRNYNEQF
>TRBJ2-1|TRBV28
ASTGVGLAASNEQF
>TRBJ2-7|TRBV4-1
ASSQGFIQTSVSYEQY
>TRBJ2-3|TRBV28
ASSPQAPWSGTPDTQY
>TRBJ2-7|TRBV25-1
ATAPQGGYEQY
>TRBJ2-1|TRBV5-1
ASSGSGTTGYEQF
>TRBJ2-1|TRBV6-1
ASSVGLAGVQF